A single sample gave rise to the 7 T cell receptor beta chains below, sequenced in a study of neurological immune-mediated disorders. TCRdb analysed the 5' RACE reads with MiXCR anew, one entry per CDR3 protein. The data contain roughly 62,000 distinct CDR3 sequences, 2% to 3% of them singletons. The sample was PBMCs. Receptors were obtained from a man aged 50-60 years with multiple sclerosis.

This clonotype has ten or more counts. The V call is TRBV7-2, the J call TRBJ2-2; D perhaps matches TRBD2 (5 bases). V was pared by 1 base and J by 5 bases, with 14 bases between. The CDR3 is 16 residues long. Germline V lookup: CDR1 SGHTA, CDR2 FQGNSA. In DNA form, the CDR3 reads TGTGCCAGCAGCTTAGATGGTACTAGAGGGACCGGGGAGCTGTTTTTT. Translated: CASSLDGTRGTGELFF.

This clonotype was seen at least ten times. The chain carries TRBV7-2 and TRBJ1-1, with D unresolved. The CDR3 is made up of 14 amino acids. V shed 4 bases and J shed 4 bases, with 13 bases lying between them. CDR1 SGHTA and CDR2 FQGNSA come from the germline V gene. Here the CDR3 reads CASSSFSAPTEAFF. The DNA of the CDR3 is TGTGCCAGCAGCTCTTTTTCGGCCCCCACTGAAGCTTTCTTT.

V gene TRBV5-6 combines with J gene TRBJ2-7; D is possibly TRBD2 (5 bases). V lost 2 bases to trimming and J lost 7 bases, with 7 bases between them. In germline, CDR1 is SGHDT, CDR2 YYEEEE. The CDR3 has 11 amino acids. The CDR3 is CASSFGMEQYF. DNA of the CDR3: TGTGCCAGCAGCTTCGGGATGGAGCAGTACTTC.

This clonotype was seen ten or more times. The genes are TRBV7-2 and TRBJ2-7, with D uncertain. The CDR3 loop spans 13 amino acids. The ends were cut back, 3 bases at V and 3 bases at J, with 9 bases in the middle. Germline-derived CDR1 and CDR2 are SGHTA and FQGNSA. CDR3: CASSFGQRYEQYF. The CDR3 DNA follows: TGTGCCAGCAGCTTCGGGCAGCGCTACGAGCAGTACTTC.

The CDR3 bases are TGTGCCAGCAGCTTAGCCCCCGCGGAAGCTTTCTTT. This codes for CASSLAPAEAFF. The J gene is TRBJ1-1, the V gene TRBV11-2, with D uncertain. CDR3 length: 12 residues. The V and J ends lost 1 base and 8 bases respectively, with 8 bases between them. Germline CDR1 SGHAT, CDR2 FQNNGV.

This clonotype was seen at least ten times. The chain uses TRBV20-1 and TRBJ2-7; D is undetermined. Trimming pared 3 bases from V and 3 bases from J, leaving 12 bases between. Germline V gives CDR1 DFQATT, CDR2 SNEGSKA (reference sequence). This CDR3 is built from 13 residues. The CDR3 here is CSARATYGYEQYF. CDR3 in DNA: TGCAGTGCTAGGGCTACCTATGGCTACGAGCAGTACTTC.

This clonotype came up many times. The chain uses TRBV12-3 or TRBV12-4 and TRBJ1-1; D is perhaps TRBD1 (5 bases). The V gene lost 2 bases and the J gene lost 2 bases, with 12 bases spanning the gap. The CDR3 loop spans 15 amino acids. The CDR3 loop reads CASSLLGAVNTEAFF. CDR3 coding DNA: TGTGCCAGCAGTTTACTTGGGGCCGTAAACACTGAAGCTTTCTTT.